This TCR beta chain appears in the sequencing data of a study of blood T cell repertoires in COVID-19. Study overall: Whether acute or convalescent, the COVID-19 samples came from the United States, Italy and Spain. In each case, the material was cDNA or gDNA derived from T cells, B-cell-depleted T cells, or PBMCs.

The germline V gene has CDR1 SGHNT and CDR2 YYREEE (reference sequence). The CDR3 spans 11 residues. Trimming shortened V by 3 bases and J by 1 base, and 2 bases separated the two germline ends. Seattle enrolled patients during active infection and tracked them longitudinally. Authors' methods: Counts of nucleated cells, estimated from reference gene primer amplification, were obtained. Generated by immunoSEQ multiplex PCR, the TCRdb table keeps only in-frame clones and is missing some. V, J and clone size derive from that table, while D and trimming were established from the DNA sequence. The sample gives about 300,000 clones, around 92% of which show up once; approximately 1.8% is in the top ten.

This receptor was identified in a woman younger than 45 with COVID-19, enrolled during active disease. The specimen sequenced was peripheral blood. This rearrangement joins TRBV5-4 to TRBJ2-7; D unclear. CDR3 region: CASSSSYEQYF. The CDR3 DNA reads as TGTGCCAGCAGCTCTTCCTACGAGCAGTACTTC. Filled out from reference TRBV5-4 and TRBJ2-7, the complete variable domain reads ETGVTQSPTHLIKTRGQQVTLRCSSQSGHNTVSWYQQALGQGPQFIFQYYREEENGRGNFPPRFSGLQFPNYSSELNVNALELDDSALYLCASSSSYEQYFGPGTRLTVT.